These 19 T cell receptor beta chains originate from one sample sequenced in a study of CD8 T cells in Susac syndrome (dated by TCRdb to the late 2010s). Preparation of the library involved the immunoSEQ multiplex PCR assay. RNA was extracted using the RNeasy kit, and roughly 0.5 to 1 microgram was reverse transcribed with random hexamers. TCRdb ran its own pipeline on the public reads, namely fastp trimming at Q25 and MiXCR clone calling, and kept in-frame beta chains. Under each unique CDR3 protein, matching rows form one entry showing the most common genes and DNA. The sample table contains 100,000 to 150,000 distinct CDR3 sequences; only one count was recorded for 85% to 95% of them. Of the sample, about 0.09% is held by the ten largest clones. Material for sequencing was CD4+ T cells from PBMCs. The receptors here all came from a human donor with multiple sclerosis.

This clonotype was counted between two and nine times. The chain employs TRBV2 and TRBJ2-7; D not certain. The germline V gene encodes CDR1 SNHLY and CDR2 FYNNEI. Trimming took 6 bases from V and 6 from J, leaving 15 bases between them. The CDR3 spans 13 residues. In nucleotides, the CDR3 is TGTGCCAGCAGGGAACTAATTTCAACCGAGCAGTACTTC. Protein: CASRELISTEQYF. The entire variable domain, with the rest obtained from reference TRBV2 and TRBJ2-7, is as follows: EPEVTQTPSHQVTQMGQEVILRCVPISNHLYFYWYRQILGQKVEFLVSFYNNEISEKSEIFDDQFSVERPDGSNFTLKIRSTKLEDSAMYFCASRELISTEQYFGPGTRLTVT.

The V call is TRBV2, the J call TRBJ1-2; D gene uncertain. The CDR3 contains 13 residues. The germline gives CDR1 SNHLY, CDR2 FYNNEI. V lost 2 bases and J 7 bases, leaving 11 bases between the germline ends. The CDR3 reads CASSESPAGGYTF. CDR3 bases: TGTGCCAGCAGTGAAAGCCCCGCGGGTGGCTACACCTTC.

V usage is TRBV5-1 and J usage is TRBJ1-6; D is undetermined. CDR3 length: 19 amino acids. The V end was cut by 2 bases, the J end by 8 bases, with 26 bases between. Germline V gene data show CDR1 as SGHRS and CDR2 as YFSETQ. CDR3 in amino acids: CASSFSLRTTARLYSPLHF. For the CDR3, the DNA is TGCGCCAGCAGCTTTTCCCTAAGGACTACCGCTAGACTATATTCACCCCTCCACTTT. The complete variable domain, with remaining parts taken from reference TRBV5-1 and TRBJ1-6, reads KAGVTQTPRYLIKTRGQQVTLSCSPISGHRSVSWYQQTPGQGLQFLFEYFSETQRNKGNFPGRFSGRQFSNSRSEMNVSTLELGDSALYLCASSFSLRTTARLYSPLHFGNGTRLTVT.

The chain couples TRBV12-3 or TRBV12-4 to TRBJ2-1; 7 positions agree with TRBD2. The V segment lost 3 bases and the J segment 7 bases; nucleotides outside the gene matches: 6. The CDR3 has 14 residues. The CDR3: CASSLSGGVNEQFF. The CDR3 DNA sequence: TGTGCCAGCAGTTTGAGTGGGGGGGTAAATGAGCAGTTCTTC.

This sequence joins TRBV30 and TRBJ1-2; unclear D gene. Looked up from germline, CDR1 is GTSNPN and CDR2 is SVGIG (reference sequence). CDR3 length: 13 amino acids. The ends were cut back, 4 bases at V and 4 bases at J, with 13 bases in the middle. CDR3 sequence (DNA): TGTGCCTGGACCCGATATTCCAGCTATGGCTACACCTTC. It yields the protein CAWTRYSSYGYTF.

This chain links TRBV27 with TRBJ2-7; TRBD2 might be the D (6 bases). The CDR3 totals 15 residues. CDR1 is MNHEY and CDR2 is SMNVEV in the germline V gene (reference sequence). With 2 bases removed from V and 2 bases from J, the gap between germline ends came to 13 bases. The CDR3 spells CASSLGRGFTYEQYF. DNA of the CDR3: TGTGCCAGCAGTTTAGGACGGGGGTTTACCTACGAGCAGTACTTC.

This chain joins TRBV3-1 and TRBJ2-2, with 7 bases matching TRBD2. CDR3 length: 17 residues. Trimming removed 0 bases from V and 4 bases from J; junction bases left unmatched: 8. Germline-derived CDR1 and CDR2 are LGHDT and YNNKEL (reference sequence). Here the CDR3 DNA reads TGTGCCAGCAGCCAAGAGGTTTCCGCGGGGGTCACCGGGGAGCTGTTTTTT. Translated, it gives CASSQEVSAGVTGELFF.

This clonotype occurred once. This chain uses TRBV13 with TRBJ2-4; 7 bases line up with TRBD1. The CDR3 runs to 15 residues. With 4 bases clipped from V and 4 bases from J, the junction kept 7 bases outside the gene matches. Germline V gene data show CDR1 as PRHDT and CDR2 as FYEKMQ (reference sequence). CDR3 nucleotide sequence: TGTGCCAGCAGCTCTTACTACAGGGGTAAAAACATTCAGTACTTC. Amino acids: CASSSYYRGKNIQYF.

The rearrangement links TRBV11-1 to TRBJ1-2; D possibly corresponds to TRBD1 (5 bases). The V gene lost 5 bases and the J gene lost 2 bases, with 18 bases spanning the gap. Germline CDR1 SGHAT, CDR2 FQDESV (reference sequence). CDR3 length: 16 amino acids. In DNA, the CDR3 is TGTGCCAGCAGCCCAAGGCCCACAGGTCGGAACTATGGCTACACCTTC. Translating gives CASSPRPTGRNYGYTF.

CDR3 bases: TGTGCCTGGAGTTACGGGACCGTCGACGAGCAGTACTTC. As protein: CAWSYGTVDEQYF. V and J are TRBV30 and TRBJ2-7; D tentatively reads TRBD1 or TRBD2 (5 bases each). The germline V gene encodes CDR1 GTSNPN and CDR2 SVGIG (reference sequence). This CDR3 has 13 amino acids. The ends were cut back, 2 bases at V and 5 bases at J, with 13 bases in the middle.

The chain has TRBV19 and TRBJ2-3; the D gene is possibly TRBD1 (5 bases). This CDR3 comprises 14 residues. V was shortened by 3 bases and J by 4 bases, with 11 bases between the two germline ends. CDR1 is LNHDA and CDR2 is SQIVND in the germline V gene (reference sequence). The CDR3 sequence is CASSIRQSADTQYF. In DNA form, the CDR3 reads TGTGCCAGTAGTATCCGACAGAGCGCAGATACGCAGTATTTT.

V and J are TRBV3-1 and TRBJ1-4; TRBD1 matches at 7 bases. Germline assignment: CDR1 LGHDT and CDR2 YNNKEL (reference sequence). CDR3 length: 16 residues. V shed 8 bases, J shed 6 bases, and the junction held 15 bases outside the gene matches. CDR3 sequence: CASRNLRDRGDEKLFF. The CDR3 region has the DNA TGTGCCAGCCGGAACCTCCGGGACAGAGGAGATGAAAAACTGTTTTTT.

The rearrangement uses TRBV7-6 and TRBJ2-5, with D tentatively TRBD1 (6 bases). Germline loops: CDR1 SGHVS, CDR2 FNYEAQ. The CDR3 is 17 residues long. V was trimmed by 1 base and J by 2 bases, leaving 17 bases between them. CDR3 protein: CASSLGLLDSSQETQYF. CDR3 nucleotides: TGTGCCAGCAGCTTAGGACTGCTGGACAGCTCTCAAGAGACCCAGTACTTC.

The V gene is TRBV29-1, the J gene TRBJ2-7; D possibly matches TRBD1 or TRBD2 (5 bases each). Germline assignment: CDR1 SQVTM and CDR2 ANQGSEA. This CDR3 has 14 residues. The V and J ends lost 1 base and 4 bases respectively, with 14 bases between them. CDR3 nucleotides: TGCAGCGTTGAAGGGTTCGAGGGGCGATACGAGCAGTACTTC. It specifies CSVEGFEGRYEQYF.

The chain uses TRBV30 and TRBJ2-3, with D unclear. Trimming stripped 3 bases from V and 7 bases from J, with 14 bases between. The germline V gene encodes CDR1 GTSNPN and CDR2 SVGIG (reference sequence). The CDR3 is 13 amino acids. The CDR3 region is CAWSALDGYTQYF. CDR3 DNA sequence: TGTGCCTGGAGCGCCCTGGACGGCTATACGCAGTATTTT.

The V gene is TRBV30, the J gene TRBJ1-2, with D possibly TRBD1 on 5 matching bases. V lost 0 bases and J lost 8, with 7 bases in between. CDR3 length: 11 amino acids. CDR1 and CDR2 (germline): GTSNPN, SVGIG (reference sequence). CDR3 sequence reads: CAWSVPGGYTF. In nucleotides, the CDR3 is TGTGCCTGGAGTGTACCAGGGGGCTACACCTTC.

Only a few counts were recorded for this clonotype. V gene TRBV6-2 or TRBV6-3 combines with J gene TRBJ1-1, with D possibly being TRBD1 (5 bases). The CDR3 totals 14 residues. CDR1 and CDR2 from the germline V gene are MNHEY and SVGEGT. Trimming removed 6 bases at V and 2 bases at J, with 13 bases between. The CDR3 DNA reads TGTGCCAGCAGCTACGGGGCAAGAAACACTGAAGCTTTCTTT. Translation: CASSYGARNTEAFF.

The genes are TRBV7-8 and TRBJ1-6; 9 nucleotides align to TRBD1. CDR3 size: 17 residues. The junction had 11 bases not matched to a gene; V was cut back by 5 bases and J by 6 bases. Germline-derived CDR1 and CDR2 are SGHVS and FQNEAQ. The CDR3 spells CASSPRVPGQGNSPLHF. The CDR3 nucleotides are TGTGCCAGCAGCCCAAGAGTTCCGGGACAGGGTAATTCACCCCTCCACTTT.

The chain carries TRBV3-1 and TRBJ2-5; D may be TRBD1 or TRBD2 (6 bases each). CDR3 length: 13 amino acids. V shed 5 bases and J shed 5 bases, with 12 bases lying between them. CDR1 is LGHDT, CDR2 YNNKEL, per germline (reference sequence). This chain's CDR3 is CASSMGGAETQYF. Written as DNA, the CDR3 is TGTGCCAGCAGCATGGGGGGCGCCGAGACCCAGTACTTC.